The 5 T cell receptor beta chains given below trace back to one sample, sequenced in a study of blood T cells in healthy people across ages. Primed by a sample-barcoded 5' primer and a J-beta primer mix, a second PCR proceeded for about 6 to 12 cycles. TCRdb reprocessed the 5' RACE reads via MiXCR and lists one record per CDR3 protein. The sample lists about 830,000 distinct CDR3 sequences; 62% were seen once. Source material: blood. All receptors come from a man younger than 40 in good health.

The V call is TRBV20-1, the J call TRBJ2-5, with D perhaps matching TRBD2 (7 bases). The ends were cut back, 4 bases at V and 5 bases at J, with 26 bases in the middle. This CDR3 is 17 amino acids long. Per the germline V gene, CDR1 is DFQATT and CDR2 is SNEGSKA (reference sequence). The CDR3: CSATAPGGPKGLETQYF. The CDR3 DNA is TGCAGTGCTACCGCGCCCGGGGGGCCCAAAGGTTTGGAGACCCAGTACTTC.

The J gene is TRBJ2-5, the V gene TRBV4-3; 7 bases are a match to TRBD2. Germline V gives CDR1 LGHNA, CDR2 YSLEER. V shed 4 bases and J 4 bases; nucleotides not matched to a gene: 12. CDR3 length equals 16 residues. CDR3 DNA: TGCGCCAGCAGCCTAAGAGCGACTAGCTGTGGAGAGACCCAGTACTTC. This translates into CASSLRATSCGETQYF.

The chain combines TRBV12-3 or TRBV12-4 with TRBJ2-4; a possible D gene is TRBD1 (6 bases). The CDR3 totals 13 residues. V lost 6 bases to trimming and J lost 6 bases, with 12 bases between them. The CDR3 DNA reads as TGTGCCAGCAGCTCTGGACAGTTAAACATTCAGTACTTC. Translating gives CASSSGQLNIQYF.

The CDR3 sequence is CATQRGSYNEQYF. The CDR3 region has the DNA TGTGCCACCCAACGGGGCTCCTACAATGAGCAGTACTTC. This chain joins TRBV15 and TRBJ2-5, with D possibly called TRBD1 or TRBD2 (5 bases each). The CDR3 is 13 residues long. Germline CDR1 is LNHNV and CDR2 is YYDKDF (reference sequence). The ends were cut back, 8 bases at V and 11 bases at J, with 21 bases in the middle.

In its sample, this clonotype was seen a few times. This rearrangement joins TRBV29-1 to TRBJ2-1; 8 bases fit TRBD2. Trimming removed 3 bases from V and 4 bases from J; junction bases left unmatched: 2. This CDR3 comprises 13 residues. CDR1 and CDR2 (germline): SQVTM, ANQGSEA. CDR3 in DNA: TGCAGCGTTGATGGCGGGGGGTACAATGAGCAGTTCTTC. Its protein is CSVDGGGYNEQFF.